The 31 T cell receptor beta chains below all came from one sample that was sequenced in a study of T cell changes during pregnancy in multiple sclerosis. The protocol was immunoSEQ multiplex PCR, while the TCRdb copy is restricted to in-frame clones and leaves out a portion. The table records about 110,000 clones, about 89% of them present only once. The specimen was peripheral blood, collected after pregnancy. These receptors originate from a female donor with multiple sclerosis, enrolled in a pregnancy study.

V gene TRBV7-2 combines with J gene TRBJ2-1; 10 nucleotides match TRBD2. V lost 1 base, J lost 7 bases, and 10 bases stayed unmatched. The CDR3 has 17 amino acids. Per germline, CDR1 SGHTA and CDR2 FQGNSA. The CDR3 DNA reads as TGTGCCAGCAGCTTAGTCCCCGCTAGCGGGGGAGTAAATGAGCAGTTCTTC. Translating gives CASSLVPASGGVNEQFF.

The chain employs TRBV6-1 and TRBJ2-3; D might be TRBD1 (5 bases). This CDR3 spans 15 amino acids. CDR1 is MNHNS, CDR2 SASEGT, per germline. V lost 4 bases, J lost 0 bases, and 11 bases lay in between. CDR3 region: CASSGRQPSTDTQYF. The CDR3 coding sequence is TGTGCCAGCAGTGGCAGACAGCCTAGCACAGATACGCAGTATTTT.

The chain is built from TRBV5-1 and TRBJ1-4; D remains unclear. Germline CDR1 reads SGHRS; CDR2 reads YFSETQ. The length of the CDR3 is 16 residues. The V end was cut by 5 bases, the J end by 5 bases, with 19 bases between. The CDR3 sequence is CASRRTGFDLNEKLFF. DNA for the CDR3: TGCGCCAGCAGAAGGACGGGGTTCGATTTAAATGAAAAACTGTTTTTT.

The genes are TRBV2 and TRBJ1-3; 7 bases match TRBD1. This CDR3 is 15 amino acids long. From germline, CDR1 is SNHLY and CDR2 FYNNEI. Unmatched junction bases numbered 8, after V lost 5 bases and J lost 4 bases. This chain's CDR3 is CASSPTGMTGNTIYF. The CDR3 DNA reads TGTGCCAGCAGTCCGACAGGGATGACGGGAAACACCATATATTTT.

The chain recombines TRBV4-1 with TRBJ2-7, with D possibly being TRBD2 (7 bases). V shed 1 base and J shed 6 bases, with 13 bases lying between them. Germline CDR1 MGHRA, CDR2 YSYEKL. CDR3 size: 14 residues. CDR3 loop: CASSQAIGGAEQYF. The CDR3 DNA sequence: TGCGCCAGCAGCCAAGCGATAGGGGGGGCCGAGCAGTACTTC.

J is TRBJ2-1 and V is TRBV2; 10 positions match TRBD2. Trimming took 2 bases from V and 2 from J; bases not matched to a gene: 3. The CDR3 totals 16 residues. Per germline, CDR1 SNHLY and CDR2 FYNNEI. The CDR3 spells CASSETTSGAYNEQFF. In DNA form, the CDR3 reads TGTGCCAGCAGTGAAACCACTAGCGGGGCCTACAATGAGCAGTTCTTC. The complete variable domain, with remaining parts taken from reference TRBV2 and TRBJ2-1, reads EPEVTQTPSHQVTQMGQEVILRCVPISNHLYFYWYRQILGQKVEFLVSFYNNEISEKSEIFDDQFSVERPDGSNFTLKIRSTKLEDSAMYFCASSETTSGAYNEQFFGPGTRLTVL.

This chain joins TRBV7-6 and TRBJ1-4, with 11 bases aligning to TRBD1. From germline, CDR1 is SGHVS and CDR2 FNYEAQ. Germline trimming cut 1 base from V and 5 bases from J; bases unmatched to any gene: 3. This CDR3 contains 16 residues. CDR3 sequence (DNA): TGTGCCAGCAGCTTAGATTGGGACAGGGGGAATGAAAAACTGTTTTTT. Protein product: CASSLDWDRGNEKLFF.

The chain uses TRBV18 and TRBJ2-7; TRBD1 is a possible D gene (5 bases). The CDR3 covers 14 residues. V gave up 0 bases and J gave up 2 bases, with 8 bases separating them. Germline V gene lookup returns CDR1 KGHSH and CDR2 LQKENI. The CDR3 DNA reads TGTGCCAGCTCACCACCCTCAGGGCCCTACGAGCAGTACTTC. It codes for CASSPPSGPYEQYF.

The rearrangement links TRBV27 to TRBJ1-1; 8 nucleotides line up with TRBD1. Looked up from germline, CDR1 is MNHEY and CDR2 is SMNVEV (reference sequence). V shed 6 bases and J 7 bases; nucleotides not matched to a gene: 10. The CDR3 extends over 14 amino acids. The CDR3 is CASRGPAGGLEAFF. The CDR3 DNA sequence: TGTGCCAGCAGGGGTCCGGCAGGGGGCCTTGAAGCTTTCTTT.

The genes are TRBV5-1 and TRBJ2-3; 7 bases line up with TRBD2. The length of the CDR3 is 16 residues. The J segment lost 0 bases and the V segment lost 0 bases, leaving 4 bases of the junction unmatched. CDR1 SGHRS and CDR2 YFSETQ come from the germline V gene. The CDR3 region has the DNA TGCGCCAGCAGCTTGGTCGGGGGACTAAGCACAGATACGCAGTATTTT. Translating it yields CASSLVGGLSTDTQYF.

The chain couples TRBV5-1 to TRBJ2-3, with TRBD2 as a possible D gene (6 bases). The length of the CDR3 is 17 residues. V was shortened by 0 bases and J by 3 bases, with 17 bases between the two germline ends. Germline values: CDR1 SGHRS, CDR2 YFSETQ. Here the CDR3 DNA reads TGCGCCAGCAGCTTGGCCATGGGGGGAGGCCGGACAGATACGCAGTATTTT. Translation: CASSLAMGGGRTDTQYF.

This chain joins TRBV6-1 and TRBJ1-6, with a weak D call TRBD1 (5 bases). Trimming removed 11 bases at V and 7 bases at J, with 18 bases between. This CDR3 comprises 14 residues. The germline gives CDR1 MNHNS, CDR2 SASEGT. CDR3 region: CAGQRGDENSPLHF. For the CDR3, the DNA is TGTGCCGGACAACGAGGAGACGAGAATTCACCCCTCCACTTT.

The rearrangement uses TRBV6-5 and TRBJ1-5, with D uncertain. Between the trimmed V and J ends, which lost 7 bases and 0 bases, there was a span of 13 bases. CDR3 length: 15 residues. The germline CDR1 and CDR2 sequences are MNHEY and SVGAGI. CDR3 in amino acids: CASTPVRNSNQPQHF. CDR3 coding DNA: TGTGCCAGCACCCCGGTGCGGAATAGCAATCAGCCCCAGCATTTT.

J is TRBJ2-5 and V is TRBV9; 12 nucleotides agree with TRBD2. The CDR3 consists of 16 residues. V shed 0 bases, J shed 6 bases, and the junction held 6 bases outside the gene matches. Germline V gene lookup returns CDR1 SGDLS and CDR2 YYNGEE. CDR3: CASSVDSSGGGQTQYF. Written as DNA, the CDR3 is TGTGCCAGCAGCGTAGATTCTAGCGGGGGGGGACAGACCCAGTACTTC.

DNA of the CDR3: TGTGCCAGCAGCCCAAATACCCTCCCTACGAACACTGAAGCTTTCTTT. This gives the protein CASSPNTLPTNTEAFF. J is TRBJ1-1 and V is TRBV7-9; D unclear. This CDR3 spans 16 amino acids. V dropped 5 bases and J dropped 1 base, with 17 bases sitting between them. The germline V gene has CDR1 SEHNR and CDR2 FQNEAQ (reference sequence).

The V gene is TRBV5-6, the J gene TRBJ2-1; no clear D gene. CDR3 length: 16 residues. Germline V gene lookup returns CDR1 SGHDT and CDR2 YYEEEE. V was clipped by 1 base and J by 0 bases, with 11 bases between them. This chain's CDR3 is CASSLRVGSSYNEQFF. The CDR3 DNA follows: TGTGCCAGCAGCTTGCGGGTCGGAAGCTCCTACAATGAGCAGTTCTTC.

This clone showed up just once. In the same sample, other DNA sequences code for this CDR3. V gene TRBV7-9 combines with J gene TRBJ1-1; D unresolved. CDR3 size: 14 residues. Trimming cost V 1 base and J 1 base, with 7 bases left between them. Germline V CDR1 and CDR2: SEHNR, FQNEAQ (reference sequence). The chain's CDR3 is CASSLGGENTEAFF. CDR3 DNA sequence: TGTGCCAGCAGCTTAGGCGGTGAGAACACTGAAGCTTTCTTT.

J is TRBJ1-2 and V is TRBV2; no definite D call. V shed 1 base and J shed 4 bases, with 7 bases lying between them. Germline loops: CDR1 SNHLY, CDR2 FYNNEI. The CDR3 has 13 residues. For the CDR3, the DNA is TGTGCCAGCAGTGAAGACGCGGTCTATGGCTACACCTTC. Protein sequence: CASSEDAVYGYTF. The full variable domain, in which reference TRBV2 and TRBJ1-2 provide the parts outside the CDR3, is EPEVTQTPSHQVTQMGQEVILRCVPISNHLYFYWYRQILGQKVEFLVSFYNNEISEKSEIFDDQFSVERPDGSNFTLKIRSTKLEDSAMYFCASSEDAVYGYTFGSGTRLTVV.

Many counts were recorded for this clone. The V and J genes are TRBV6-1 and TRBJ1-4; the match to TRBD1 covers 8 bases. Germline CDR1 MNHNS, CDR2 SASEGT. V was clipped by 6 bases and J by 6 bases; unmatched bases: 6. This CDR3 has 14 residues. This CDR3 reads CASRPGQEYEKLFF. The CDR3 DNA is TGTGCCAGCAGACCGGGACAGGAGTATGAAAAACTGTTTTTT.

CDR3 nucleotide sequence: TGTGCCAGCAGTGAACGGCTAGCGGGGGGATACGAGCAGTACTTC. Translated, it gives CASSERLAGGYEQYF. The V gene is TRBV6-1, the J gene TRBJ2-7; 11 positions match TRBD2. J gave up 4 bases and V 2 bases, and 4 bases lay outside the gene matches. Germline V gene lookup returns CDR1 MNHNS and CDR2 SASEGT. The CDR3 loop spans 15 amino acids.

V gene TRBV6-1 combines with J gene TRBJ1-3; tentative D call: TRBD1 (6 bases). The germline CDR1 and CDR2 sequences are MNHNS and SASEGT. This CDR3 region has 15 residues. V lost 5 bases, J lost 4 bases, and 15 bases lay in between. The CDR3 DNA follows: TGTGCCAGCAGTCATACAGGGCAAGCGGGAAACACCATATATTTT. It yields the protein CASSHTGQAGNTIYF.

The chain combines TRBV6-5 with TRBJ1-5; 9 bases align to TRBD1. J was trimmed by 7 bases and V by 2 bases; bases with no gene match: 3. CDR1 is MNHEY and CDR2 is SVGAGI in the germline V gene. CDR3 size: 14 residues. The CDR3 region has the DNA TGTGCCAGCAGTTACGGGACAGGGAGCCAGCCCCAGCATTTT. This gives the protein CASSYGTGSQPQHF.

This clone was counted a single time. This rearrangement joins TRBV6-6 to TRBJ2-7; TRBD1 matches 8 bases. CDR1 and CDR2 from the germline V gene are MNHNY and SVGAGI (reference sequence). With V trimmed by 6 bases and J by 5 bases, 15 bases remained unmatched. The CDR3 loop spans 16 amino acids. CDR3 nucleotide sequence: TGTGCCAGCAGATCCGACAGGGGCATCGGGTTCGACGAGCAGTACTTC. This encodes CASRSDRGIGFDEQYF.

The V gene is TRBV6-5, the J gene TRBJ1-2; D is undetermined. Germline assignment: CDR1 MNHEY and CDR2 SVGAGI. CDR3 length equals 13 residues. Trimming removed 0 bases from V and 13 bases from J, with 15 bases in between. The CDR3 region is CASSYSNLEQPTF. The CDR3 region has the DNA TGTGCCAGCAGTTACTCGAATTTGGAACAGCCCACCTTC.

The chain recombines TRBV25-1 with TRBJ1-3; D is unresolved. The CDR3 covers 13 residues. The V and J ends lost 4 bases and 0 bases respectively, with 4 bases between them. The V gene's germline CDR1 is MGHDK and CDR2 SYGVNS. DNA for the CDR3: TGTGCCAGCAGTGGACACTCTGGAAACACCATATATTTT. Its protein product is CASSGHSGNTIYF.

The chain is built from TRBV7-2 and TRBJ2-1, with D possibly being TRBD2 (6 bases). The CDR3 has 15 amino acids. Germline CDR1 and CDR2: SGHTA and FQGNSA. Trimming removed 4 bases at V and 2 bases at J, with 12 bases between. The CDR3 DNA follows: TGTGCCAGCAGCTCAATGGGCGGGGCCTACAATGAGCAGTTCTTC. This encodes CASSSMGGAYNEQFF.

The rearrangement uses TRBV2 and TRBJ1-2; D is perhaps TRBD1 (5 bases). The CDR3 has 15 amino acids. V gave up 1 base and J gave up 10 bases, with 19 bases separating them. Germline V lookup: CDR1 SNHLY, CDR2 FYNNEI. The CDR3 DNA reads TGTGCCAGCAGTGAAGATCGGGCAGGGCCGGAGATCTACACCTTC. Translated: CASSEDRAGPEIYTF.

The rearrangement joins TRBV9 to TRBJ1-2; 7 positions agree with TRBD1. Germline CDR1 is SGDLS and CDR2 is YYNGEE. The CDR3 is made up of 17 amino acids. Losses at the gene ends were 4 bases for V and 1 base for J; bases not matched to a gene: 13. The CDR3 is CASSNPTTGALNYGYTF. In DNA form, the CDR3 reads TGTGCCAGCAGCAATCCAACTACAGGGGCGCTTAACTATGGCTACACCTTC.

This clone was seen just once. This rearrangement joins TRBV6-1 to TRBJ2-2, with TRBD1 matching over 10 bases. CDR1 and CDR2 from the germline V gene are MNHNS and SASEGT. V shed 4 bases, J shed 5 bases, and the junction held 4 bases outside the gene matches. The length of the CDR3 is 15 residues. The CDR3 nucleotides are TGTGCCAGCAGTGCCCGGGACAGGGGAACCGGGGAGCTGTTTTTT. Its translation: CASSARDRGTGELFF.

The chain recombines TRBV5-1 with TRBJ1-5; TRBD1 might be the D (5 bases). V lost 1 base and J 6 bases, leaving 11 bases between the germline ends. Germline V lookup: CDR1 SGHRS, CDR2 YFSETQ. The CDR3 runs 14 residues. The CDR3 region has the DNA TGCGCCAGCAGCTTGCAGGGTTTGGGTCAGCCCCAGCATTTT. Amino acids: CASSLQGLGQPQHF.

DNA for the CDR3: TGTGCCAGCAGCAAAGAACAGGGGTCGTCCTACGAGCAGTACTTC. Encoded protein: CASSKEQGSSYEQYF. This chain joins TRBV7-6 and TRBJ2-7, with TRBD1 matching 7 bases. The germline CDR1 and CDR2 sequences are SGHVS and FNYEAQ. This CDR3 has 15 amino acids. Germline trimming cut 5 bases from V and 1 base from J; bases unmatched to any gene: 8.